The 5 T cell receptor beta chains below all came from one sample that was sequenced in a study of graft-versus-host responses after intestinal transplantation. Data came from immunoSEQ multiplex PCR; TCRdb stores just in-frame clones and leaves some out. The sample carries some 96,000 clones, roughly nine tenths recorded once. What these receptors recognize is not known. The sample consisted of unstimulated CD4+ T cells sorted from spleen or lymph node cells, taken before transplant. Receptor source: a human donor who was the organ donor for an intestinal transplant.

The genes are TRBV7-3 and TRBJ1-1; D unclear. The V end was cut by 5 bases, the J end by 6 bases, with 19 bases between. CDR3 length: 15 residues. Germline CDR1 is SGHTA and CDR2 is FQGTGA. CDR3 residues: CASSPSGREGSEAFF. CDR3 DNA: TGTGCCAGCAGCCCGTCGGGGAGGGAAGGGTCTGAAGCTTTCTTT.

V usage is TRBV19 and J usage is TRBJ1-2, with D possibly matching TRBD1 (6 bases). Deletions cut 5 bases from V and 12 bases from J, with 16 bases between. The CDR3 extends over 12 amino acids. Germline V gene data show CDR1 as LNHDA and CDR2 as SQIVND (reference sequence). The CDR3 here is CASSPTGGGNTF. DNA of the CDR3: TGTGCCAGTAGTCCGACAGGAGGAGGGAACACCTTC.

The chain employs TRBV27 and TRBJ2-6; D possibly matches TRBD1 or TRBD2 (7 bases each). The germline V gene has CDR1 MNHEY and CDR2 SMNVEV (reference sequence). The CDR3 totals 21 residues. Trimming cost V 1 base and J 4 bases, with 26 bases left between them. CDR3: CASSLYRPGGALWLGANVLTF. The CDR3 nucleotides read TGTGCCAGCAGTTTATATCGCCCAGGGGGGGCCCTTTGGTTAGGGGCCAACGTCCTGACTTTC.

The gene calls are TRBV30 and TRBJ1-1; D is ambiguous. Trimming removed 4 bases from V and 4 bases from J, with 16 bases in between. Germline lookup yields CDR1 GTSNPN and CDR2 SVGIG (reference sequence). This CDR3 is 14 amino acids long. The CDR3 DNA reads TGTGCCTGGACAAAAGACCGCCGAGCCACTGAAGCTTTCTTT. It specifies CAWTKDRRATEAFF.

This chain connects TRBV28 to TRBJ1-1, with 10 bases that match TRBD1. Germline values: CDR1 MDHEN, CDR2 SYDVKM. This CDR3 is built from 12 residues. Unmatched junction bases numbered 5, after V lost 5 bases and J lost 11 bases. CDR3 sequence (DNA): TGTGCCAGCAGTCGGCGGACAGGGGGGGCTTTCTTT. This encodes CASSRRTGGAFF.